The entry below describes one T cell receptor beta chain. Its antigen is unidentified. The sample is drawn from a study of beta chain features in type 1 diabetes. The CDR3 spans 13 residues. Germline loops: CDR1 MDHEN, CDR2 SYDVKM. The J segment lost 15 bases and the V segment lost 5 bases, leaving 13 bases of the junction unmatched. Expressed TCRB transcripts were sequenced because the entire RNA isolate underwent reverse transcription. This table comes from immunoSEQ multiplex PCR, and its TCRdb copy is limited to in-frame clones, with some not included. The repertoire holds 250,000 to 350,000 clones, with approximately 14% as singletons. Averaging approximately 110 mL, one heparinised blood draw came from each individual donor. Sorting that relied on CD45RO/CCR7/CD25/CD127/CD95/CD27 yielded CD4+ naive, central memory, regulatory and stem cell-like memory cells. Each sorted population was over 98% pure.

Study results and limitations: TCRB CDR3s from Type 1 diabetes patients were moderately but significantly shorter in all four CD4+ subsets.

This chain joins TRBV28 and TRBJ2-1; 7 bases are shared with TRBD1. What was sequenced was naive CD4+ T cells from blood. This receptor was taken from a man between 25 and 39 years old with type 1 diabetes. As DNA, the CDR3 is TGTGCCAGCAGTGTCGATCAGACAGGGTTGGGGTTCTTC. It codes for CASSVDQTGLGFF.